The clone carrying this T cell receptor beta chain occurred a few times. Germline loops: CDR1 MDHEN, CDR2 SYDVKM. V lost 6 bases to trimming and J lost 2 bases, with 17 bases between them. The CDR3 length is 16 residues. The data were obtained in a study of T cell changes during pregnancy in multiple sclerosis. Assay: immunoSEQ multiplex PCR; the TCRdb copy retains only in-frame clones and omits some. This sample yields tens of thousands of clones, of which roughly 90% are seen a single time; approximately 0.6% belongs to the top ten. The sample in question was CD4+ T cells from peripheral blood mononuclear cells, obtained after pregnancy. The source of this sequence is a female donor with multiple sclerosis, enrolled in a pregnancy study. The chain has TRBV28 and TRBJ2-1; possibly TRBD1 for D (6 bases). The CDR3 here is CASSPVEGQTYNEQFF. CDR3 nucleotides: TGTGCCAGCAGCCCCGTAGAGGGACAAACCTACAATGAGCAGTTCTTC. Full variable domain (rest looked up from reference TRBV28 and TRBJ2-1): DVKVTQSSRYLVKRTGEKVFLECVQDMDHENMFWYRQDPGLGLRLIYFSYDVKMKEKGDIPEGYSVSREKKERFSLILESASTNQTSMYLCASSPVEGQTYNEQFFGPGTRLTVL.